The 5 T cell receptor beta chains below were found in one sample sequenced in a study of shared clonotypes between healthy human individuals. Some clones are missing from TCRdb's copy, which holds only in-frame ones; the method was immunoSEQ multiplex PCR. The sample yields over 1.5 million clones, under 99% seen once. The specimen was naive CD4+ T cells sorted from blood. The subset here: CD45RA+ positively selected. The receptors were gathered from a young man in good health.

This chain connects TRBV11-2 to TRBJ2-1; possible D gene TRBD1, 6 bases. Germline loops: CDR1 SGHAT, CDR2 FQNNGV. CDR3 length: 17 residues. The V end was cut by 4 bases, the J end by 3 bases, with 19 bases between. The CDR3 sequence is CASSSPRLGAHYNEQFF. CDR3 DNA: TGTGCCAGCAGCTCCCCCCGCTTGGGGGCGCACTACAATGAGCAGTTCTTC. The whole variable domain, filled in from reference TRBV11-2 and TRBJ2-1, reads EAGVAQSPRYKIIEKRQSVAFWCNPISGHATLYWYQQILGQGPKLLIQFQNNGVVDDSQLPKDRFSAERLKGVDSTLKIQPAKLEDSAVYLCASSSPRLGAHYNEQFFGPGTRLTVL.

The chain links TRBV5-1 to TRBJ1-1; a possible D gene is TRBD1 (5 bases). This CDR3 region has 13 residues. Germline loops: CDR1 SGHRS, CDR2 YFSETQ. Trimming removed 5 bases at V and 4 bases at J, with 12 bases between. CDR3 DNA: TGCGCCAGCAGTCGGCAGGGCCCCACTGAAGCTTTCTTT. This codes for CASSRQGPTEAFF.

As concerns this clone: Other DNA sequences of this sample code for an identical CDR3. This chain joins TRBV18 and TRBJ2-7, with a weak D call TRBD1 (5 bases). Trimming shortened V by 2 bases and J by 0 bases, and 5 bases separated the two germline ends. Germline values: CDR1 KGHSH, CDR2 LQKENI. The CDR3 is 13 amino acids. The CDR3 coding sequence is TGTGCCAGCTCACCAGACAGCTCCTACGAGCAGTACTTC. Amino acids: CASSPDSSYEQYF.

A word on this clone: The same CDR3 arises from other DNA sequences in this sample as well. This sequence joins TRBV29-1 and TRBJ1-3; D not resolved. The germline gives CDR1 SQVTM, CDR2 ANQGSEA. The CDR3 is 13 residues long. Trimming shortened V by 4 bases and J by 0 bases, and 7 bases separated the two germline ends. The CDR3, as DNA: TGCAGCGTTGCGCAGAGCTCTGGAAACACCATATATTTT. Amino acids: CSVAQSSGNTIYF.

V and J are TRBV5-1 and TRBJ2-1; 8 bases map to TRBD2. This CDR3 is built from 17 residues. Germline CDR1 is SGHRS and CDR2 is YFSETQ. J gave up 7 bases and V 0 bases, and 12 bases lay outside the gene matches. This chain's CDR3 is CASSLDPGAGVRNEQFF. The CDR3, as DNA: TGCGCCAGCAGCTTGGACCCCGGAGCGGGAGTAAGGAATGAGCAGTTCTTC.